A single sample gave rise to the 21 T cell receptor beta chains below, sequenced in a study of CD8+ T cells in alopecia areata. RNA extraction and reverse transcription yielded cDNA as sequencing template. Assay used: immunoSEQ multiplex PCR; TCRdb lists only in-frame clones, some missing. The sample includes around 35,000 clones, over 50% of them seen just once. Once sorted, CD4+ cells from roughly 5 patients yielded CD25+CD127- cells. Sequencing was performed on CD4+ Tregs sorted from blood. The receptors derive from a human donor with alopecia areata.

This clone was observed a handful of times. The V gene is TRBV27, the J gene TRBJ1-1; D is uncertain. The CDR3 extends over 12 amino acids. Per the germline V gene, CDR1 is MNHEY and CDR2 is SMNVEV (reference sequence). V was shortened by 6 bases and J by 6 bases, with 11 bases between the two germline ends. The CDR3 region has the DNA TGTGCCAGCAGCCCCCAAGGAGCTGAAGCTTTCTTT. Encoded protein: CASSPQGAEAFF.

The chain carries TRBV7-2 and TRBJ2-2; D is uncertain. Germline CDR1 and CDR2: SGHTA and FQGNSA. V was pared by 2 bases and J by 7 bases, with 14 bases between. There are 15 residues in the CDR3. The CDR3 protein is CASSLRAHADGELFF. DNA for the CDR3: TGTGCCAGCAGCTTACGTGCCCATGCGGACGGGGAGCTGTTTTTT.

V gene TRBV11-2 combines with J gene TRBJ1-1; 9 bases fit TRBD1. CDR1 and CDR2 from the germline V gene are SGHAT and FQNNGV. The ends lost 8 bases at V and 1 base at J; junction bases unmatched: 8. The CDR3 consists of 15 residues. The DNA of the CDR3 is TGTGCCAGCGGCCGTCCGGGACAGGGGAACACTGAAGCTTTCTTT. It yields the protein CASGRPGQGNTEAFF. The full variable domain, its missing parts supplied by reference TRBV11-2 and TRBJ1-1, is EAGVAQSPRYKIIEKRQSVAFWCNPISGHATLYWYQQILGQGPKLLIQFQNNGVVDDSQLPKDRFSAERLKGVDSTLKIQPAKLEDSAVYLCASGRPGQGNTEAFFGQGTRLTVV.

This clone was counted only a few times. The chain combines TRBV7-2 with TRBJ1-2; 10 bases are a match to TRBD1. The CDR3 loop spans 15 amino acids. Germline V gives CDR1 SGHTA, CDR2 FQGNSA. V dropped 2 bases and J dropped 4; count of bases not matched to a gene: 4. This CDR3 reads CASSLTGQGIYGYTF. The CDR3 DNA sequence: TGTGCCAGCAGCTTAACGGGACAGGGGATCTATGGCTACACCTTC. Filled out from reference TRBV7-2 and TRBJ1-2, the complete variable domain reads GAGVSQSPSNKVTEKGKDVELRCDPISGHTALYWYRQSLGQGLEFLIYFQGNSAPDKSGLPSDRFSAERTGGSVSTLTIQRTQQEDSAVYLCASSLTGQGIYGYTFGSGTRLTVV.

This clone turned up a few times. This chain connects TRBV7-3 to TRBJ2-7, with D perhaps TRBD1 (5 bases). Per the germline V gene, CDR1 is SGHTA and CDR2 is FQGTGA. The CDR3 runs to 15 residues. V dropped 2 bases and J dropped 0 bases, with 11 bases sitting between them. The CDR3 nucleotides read TGTGCCAGCAGCTTAGAAACAGGCAGCTCCTACGAGCAGTACTTC. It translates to CASSLETGSSYEQYF.

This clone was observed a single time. The DNA of the CDR3 is TGTGCTAGTGGTTTGGTATTCGGCAGGGTAACCGGGGAGCTGTTTTTT. This translates into CASGLVFGRVTGELFF. J is TRBJ2-2 and V is TRBV12-5, with D maybe TRBD1 (5 bases). The length of the CDR3 is 16 residues. Germline V lookup: CDR1 LGHNT, CDR2 FRNRAP. Trimming shortened V by 0 bases and J by 5 bases, and 13 bases separated the two germline ends. The whole variable domain, filled in from reference TRBV12-5 and TRBJ2-2, reads DARVTQTPRHKVTEMGQEVTMRCQPILGHNTVFWYRQTMMQGLELLAYFRNRAPLDDSGMPKDRFSAEMPDATLATLKIQPSEPRDSAVYFCASGLVFGRVTGELFFGEGSRLTVL.

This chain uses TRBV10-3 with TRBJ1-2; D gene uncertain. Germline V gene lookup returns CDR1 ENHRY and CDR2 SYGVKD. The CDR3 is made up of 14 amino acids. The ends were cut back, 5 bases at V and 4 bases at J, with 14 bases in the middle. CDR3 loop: CAISLVAGSYGYTF. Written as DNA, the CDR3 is TGTGCCATCAGTCTCGTGGCTGGCTCCTATGGCTACACCTTC.

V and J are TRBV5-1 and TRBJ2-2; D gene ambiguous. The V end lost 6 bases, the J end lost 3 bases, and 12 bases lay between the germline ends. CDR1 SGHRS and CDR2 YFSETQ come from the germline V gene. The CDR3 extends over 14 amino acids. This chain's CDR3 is CASTRIGDTGELFF. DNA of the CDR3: TGCGCCAGCACGAGGATTGGGGACACCGGGGAGCTGTTTTTT.

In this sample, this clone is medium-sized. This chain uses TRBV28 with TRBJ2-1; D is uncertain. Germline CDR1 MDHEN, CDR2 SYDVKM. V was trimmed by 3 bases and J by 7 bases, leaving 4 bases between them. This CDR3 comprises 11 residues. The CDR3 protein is CASSFVNEQFF. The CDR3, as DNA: TGTGCCAGCAGTTTCGTTAATGAGCAGTTCTTC.

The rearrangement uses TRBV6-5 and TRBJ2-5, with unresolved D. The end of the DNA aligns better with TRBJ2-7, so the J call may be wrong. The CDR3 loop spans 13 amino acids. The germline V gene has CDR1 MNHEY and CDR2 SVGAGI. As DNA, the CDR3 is TGTGCCAGCAGTTACTCCTCCGCGACCGAGCAGTACTTC. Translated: CASSYSSATEQYF.

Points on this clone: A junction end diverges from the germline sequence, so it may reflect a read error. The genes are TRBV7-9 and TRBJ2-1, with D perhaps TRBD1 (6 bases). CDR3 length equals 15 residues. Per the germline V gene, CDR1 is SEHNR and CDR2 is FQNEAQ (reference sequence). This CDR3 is CASGFGQRPYNEQFF. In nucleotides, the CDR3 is TGTGCCAGCGGCTTTGGACAGCGGCCCTACAATGAGCAGTTCTTC. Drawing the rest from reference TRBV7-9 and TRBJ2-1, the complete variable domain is DTGVSQNPRHKITKRGQNVTFRCDPISEHNRLYWYRQTLGQGPEFLTYFQNEAQLEKSRLLSDRFSAERPKGSFSTLEIQRTEQGDSAMYLCASGFGQRPYNEQFFGPGTRLTVL.

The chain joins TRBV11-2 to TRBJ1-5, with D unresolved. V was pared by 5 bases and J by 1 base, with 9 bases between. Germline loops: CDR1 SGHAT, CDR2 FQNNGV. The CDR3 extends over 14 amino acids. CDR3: CASSHSGSNQPQHF. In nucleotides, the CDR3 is TGTGCCAGCAGCCATTCGGGCAGCAATCAGCCCCAGCATTTT.

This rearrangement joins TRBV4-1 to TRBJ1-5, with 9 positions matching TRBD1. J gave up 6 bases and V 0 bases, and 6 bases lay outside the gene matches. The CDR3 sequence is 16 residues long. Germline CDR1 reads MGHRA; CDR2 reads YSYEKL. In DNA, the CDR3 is TGCGCCAGCAGCCAAGATAGGACAGGGGACGGTCAGCCCCAGCATTTT. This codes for CASSQDRTGDGQPQHF.

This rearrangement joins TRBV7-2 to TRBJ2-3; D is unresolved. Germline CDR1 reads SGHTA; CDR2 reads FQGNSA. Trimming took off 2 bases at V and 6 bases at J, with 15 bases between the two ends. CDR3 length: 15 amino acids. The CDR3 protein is CASSLRWALSDTQYF. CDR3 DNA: TGTGCCAGCAGCTTACGGTGGGCTCTAAGTGATACGCAGTATTTT.

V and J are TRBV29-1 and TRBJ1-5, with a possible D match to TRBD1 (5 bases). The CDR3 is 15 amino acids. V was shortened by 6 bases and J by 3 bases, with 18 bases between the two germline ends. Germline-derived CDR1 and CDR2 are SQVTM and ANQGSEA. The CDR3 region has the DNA TGCAGCGTCGGATTAAGTTCTGGGGCCAATCAGCCCCAGCATTTT. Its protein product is CSVGLSSGANQPQHF. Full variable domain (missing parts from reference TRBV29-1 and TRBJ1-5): SAVISQKPSRDICQRGTSLTIQCQVDSQVTMMFWYRQQPGQSLTLIATANQGSEATYESGFVIDKFPISRPNLTFSTLTVSNMSPEDSSIYLCSVGLSSGANQPQHFGDGTRLSIL.

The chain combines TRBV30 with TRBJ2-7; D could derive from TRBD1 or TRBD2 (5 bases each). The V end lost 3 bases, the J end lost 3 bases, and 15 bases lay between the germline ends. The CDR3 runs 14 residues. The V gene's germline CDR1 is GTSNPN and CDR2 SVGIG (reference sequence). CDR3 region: CAWSLWGRGYEQYF. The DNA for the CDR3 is TGTGCCTGGAGCCTTTGGGGGAGAGGCTACGAGCAGTACTTC.

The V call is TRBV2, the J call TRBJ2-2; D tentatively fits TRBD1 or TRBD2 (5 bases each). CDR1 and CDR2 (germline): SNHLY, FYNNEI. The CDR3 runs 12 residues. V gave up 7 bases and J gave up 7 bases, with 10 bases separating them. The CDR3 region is CASKRDDGELFF. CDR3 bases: TGTGCCAGCAAGAGGGACGACGGGGAGCTGTTTTTT.

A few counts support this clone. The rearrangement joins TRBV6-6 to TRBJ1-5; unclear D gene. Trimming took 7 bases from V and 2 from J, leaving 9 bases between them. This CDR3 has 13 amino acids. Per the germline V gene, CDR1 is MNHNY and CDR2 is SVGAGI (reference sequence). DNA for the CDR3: TGTGCCAGCACCACGCAGGGCAATCAGCCCCAGCATTTT. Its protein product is CASTTQGNQPQHF.

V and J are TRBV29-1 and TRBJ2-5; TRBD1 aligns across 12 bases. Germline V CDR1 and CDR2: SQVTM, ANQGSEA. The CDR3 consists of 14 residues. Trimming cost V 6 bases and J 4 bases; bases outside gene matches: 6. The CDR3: CSVRGTGGRETQYF. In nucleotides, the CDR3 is TGCAGCGTGAGGGGGACAGGGGGCCGAGAGACCCAGTACTTC.

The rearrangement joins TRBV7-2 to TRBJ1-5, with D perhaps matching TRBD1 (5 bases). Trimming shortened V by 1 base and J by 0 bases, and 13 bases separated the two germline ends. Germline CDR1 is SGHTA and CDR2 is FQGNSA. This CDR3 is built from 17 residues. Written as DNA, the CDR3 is TGTGCCAGCAGCTTAGGAATGATGGACACTAGCAATCAGCCCCAGCATTTT. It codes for CASSLGMMDTSNQPQHF. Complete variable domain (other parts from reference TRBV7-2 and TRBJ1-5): GAGVSQSPSNKVTEKGKDVELRCDPISGHTALYWYRQSLGQGLEFLIYFQGNSAPDKSGLPSDRFSAERTGGSVSTLTIQRTQQEDSAVYLCASSLGMMDTSNQPQHFGDGTRLSIL.

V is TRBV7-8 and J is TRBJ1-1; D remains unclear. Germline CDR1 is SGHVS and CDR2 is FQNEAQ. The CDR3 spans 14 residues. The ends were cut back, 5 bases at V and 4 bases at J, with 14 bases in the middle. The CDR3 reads CASSGSRGSTEAFF. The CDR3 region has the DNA TGTGCCAGCAGCGGAAGTCGGGGATCCACTGAAGCTTTCTTT.